This is a list of T cell receptor beta chains from one sample in a study of T cell responses to AZD1222 COVID-19 vaccine. Assay: immunoSEQ multiplex PCR; the TCRdb copy retains only in-frame clones and omits some. In the table there are roughly 170,000 clones, 80% to 90% of which are singletons. The sequencing used peripheral blood, collected on day 0 of AZD1222 vaccination. These receptors were obtained from an adult in good health. CDR3s include the opening cysteine and the closing phenylalanine or tryptophan. A D gene is named only where the DNA matches it firmly. The listing skips clone size in some rows; elsewhere it reads once, few, many or a size class.

TRBD1	TRBV5-1	TRBJ2-5	NA	CASSLVAGTGKETQYF	TGCGCCAGCAGCTTGGTAGCTGGGACAGGAAAAGAGACCCAGTACTTC
NA	TRBV30	TRBJ1-2	NA	CAWRVPGHIFYTF	TGTGCCTGGAGGGTCCCTGGACACATCTTTTACACCTTC
NA	TRBV2	TRBJ1-1	NA	CASRLGQNTEAFF	TGTGCCAGCAGGCTCGGACAGAACACTGAAGCTTTCTTT
NA	TRBV12-3/TRBV12-4	TRBJ1-2	NA	CASSLGAQGYTF	TGTGCCAGCAGTTTAGGGGCCCAGGGCTACACCTTC
NA	TRBV19	TRBJ1-1	NA	CASSLGQLDEAFF	TGTGCCAGTAGTTTAGGACAGTTGGATGAAGCTTTCTTT
NA	TRBV3-1/TRBV3-2	TRBJ1-6	once	CASSKGGSLHF	TGTGCCAGCAGTAAAGGTGGGTCCCTCCACTTT
NA	TRBV3-1/TRBV3-2	TRBJ1-5	NA	CASSPGQINQPQHF	TGTGCCAGCAGCCCAGGACAAATTAATCAGCCCCAGCATTTT
TRBD1	TRBV14	TRBJ2-7	NA	CASSQIGTGTSEQYF	TGTGCCAGCAGCCAAATCGGGACAGGGACGAGCGAGCAGTACTTC
NA	TRBV9	TRBJ1-4	NA	CASTRTPTNEKLFF	TGTGCCAGCACCCGGACACCAACTAATGAAAAACTGTTTTTT
TRBD2	TRBV3-1/TRBV3-2	TRBJ2-2	NA	CASRLGLENTGELFF	TGTGCCAGCAGACTTGGACTAGAGAACACCGGGGAGCTGTTTTTT
NA	TRBV6-5	TRBJ2-2	NA	CASRDSITGELFF	TGTGCCAGCAGGGACAGCATAACCGGGGAGCTGTTTTTT
NA	TRBV9	TRBJ2-3	NA	CASSVLEGTDTQYF	TGTGCCAGCAGCGTATTGGAGGGCACAGATACGCAGTATTTT
NA	TRBV10-1	TRBJ1-5	NA	CAIPLRDQPQHF	TGCGCCATACCTCTGAGGGATCAGCCCCAGCATTTT
NA	TRBV6-4	TRBJ2-3	NA	CASSDALGADTQYF	TGTGCCAGCAGTGACGCCCTAGGGGCAGATACGCAGTATTTT
TRBD2	TRBV19	TRBJ2-1	NA	CASSIPSGGRTYNEQFF	TGTGCCAGTAGTATCCCTAGCGGGGGACGAACCTACAATGAGCAGTTCTTC
TRBD1	TRBV27	TRBJ1-2	once	CASSWAGGNYGYTF	TGTGCCAGCTCGTGGGCAGGGGGCAACTATGGCTACACCTTC
TRBD1	TRBV29-1	TRBJ1-5	NA	CSVALGQGLPYSNQPQHF	TGCAGCGTGGCATTGGGACAGGGGTTACCATATAGCAATCAGCCCCAGCATTTT
NA	TRBV6-5	TRBJ1-4	NA	CASSPSWANEKLFF	TGTGCCAGCAGCCCCTCCTGGGCTAATGAAAAACTGTTTTTT
NA	TRBV5-6	TRBJ2-5	NA	CASSFGEETQYF	TGTGCCAGCAGCTTTGGCGAGGAGACCCAGTACTTC
TRBD1	TRBV9	TRBJ2-3	NA	CASSVGQGGTDTQYF	TGTGCCAGCAGCGTAGGGCAGGGGGGCACAGATACGCAGTATTTT
TRBD1	TRBV2	TRBJ1-2	NA	CASEGQGEGYTF	TGTGCCAGCGAGGGACAGGGGGAAGGCTACACCTTC
TRBD1	TRBV4-1	TRBJ1-3	NA	CASSRDRGYTIYF	TGCGCCAGCTCTAGGGACAGGGGATACACCATATATTTT
NA	TRBV7-6	TRBJ2-1	NA	CASSSTSKGHEQFF	TGTGCCAGCAGCTCCACTAGCAAAGGACATGAGCAGTTCTTC
NA	TRBV10-3	TRBJ1-5	NA	CAISEEGQPNQPQHF	TGTGCCATCAGTGAGGAAGGTCAACCAAATCAGCCCCAGCATTTT
TRBD1	TRBV5-6	TRBJ1-5	NA	CASSPRGQGRNQPQHF	TGTGCCAGCAGCCCGAGAGGACAGGGCCGCAATCAGCCCCAGCATTTT
NA	TRBV2	TRBJ1-1	NA	CASTVDTEAFF	TGTGCCAGCACGGTAGACACTGAAGCTTTCTTT
NA	TRBV10-3	TRBJ2-2	NA	CAVTALNTGELFF	TGTGCCGTCACAGCATTGAACACCGGGGAGCTGTTTTTT
NA	TRBV6-2/TRBV6-3	TRBJ1-6	NA	CASSPGPGGTNSPLHF	TGTGCCAGCAGCCCTGGCCCGGGAGGGACTAATTCACCCCTCCACTTT
TRBD1	TRBV6-5	TRBJ1-1	NA	CATGRQGNTEAFF	TGTGCCACCGGCCGACAGGGGAACACTGAAGCTTTCTTT
NA	TRBV29-1	TRBJ2-5	NA	CSVVVAGETQYF	TGCAGCGTTGTGGTTGCGGGGGAGACCCAGTACTTC
TRBD2	TRBV24-1	TRBJ2-1	NA	CATSDSGGGLYNEQFF	TGTGCCACCAGTGATTCCGGGGGGGGGCTGTACAATGAGCAGTTCTTC
NA	TRBV28	TRBJ1-2	NA	CASSYPEGYGYTF	TGTGCCAGCAGTTACCCGGAGGGATATGGCTACACCTTC
NA	TRBV6-5	TRBJ1-6	NA	CASNLFAGSPLHF	TGTGCCAGCAACCTTTTCGCCGGGTCACCCCTCCACTTT
TRBD2	TRBV19	TRBJ2-5	once	CATSGSRQETQYF	TGTGCCACTAGCGGGAGTCGTCAAGAGACCCAGTACTTC
TRBD1	TRBV4-1	TRBJ2-7	NA	CASSQPGGRTGNEQYF	TGCGCCAGCAGCCAACCAGGGGGGAGGACAGGGAACGAGCAGTACTTC
TRBD1	TRBV4-1	TRBJ1-2	NA	CASSHPDRVKGYTF	TGCGCCAGCAGCCACCCTGACAGGGTGAAGGGCTACACCTTC
TRBD1	TRBV19	TRBJ2-1	NA	CASSADRGLNNEQFF	TGTGCCAGTAGTGCGGACAGGGGGCTTAACAATGAGCAGTTCTTC
NA	TRBV3-1/TRBV3-2	TRBJ2-5	NA	CASSHRVEETQYF	TGTGCCAGCAGCCACCGGGTTGAGGAGACCCAGTACTTC
NA	TRBV4-1	TRBJ1-5	NA	CASSQGMIRAGLNQPQHF	TGCGCCAGCAGCCAAGGTATGATTCGCGCAGGGCTTAATCAGCCCCAGCATTTT
TRBD1	TRBV7-9	TRBJ1-5	NA	CASSRGQGQPQHF	TGTGCCAGCAGCCGGGGACAGGGTCAGCCCCAGCATTTT
NA	TRBV5-4	TRBJ2-1	NA	CASSVPSNEQFF	TGTGCCAGCAGCGTTCCTAGCAATGAGCAGTTCTTC
TRBD2	TRBV28	TRBJ2-5	NA	CASSFVYGGAKETQYF	TGTGCCAGCAGTTTTGTGTACGGGGGGGCAAAAGAGACCCAGTACTTC
NA	TRBV18	TRBJ2-2	once	CASSTQEGIGSTGELFF	TGTGCCAGCTCAACGCAAGAGGGAATCGGGTCCACCGGGGAGCTGTTTTTT
TRBD1	TRBV5-6	TRBJ1-6	NA	CASSLGQGNSPLHF	TGTGCCAGCAGCCTGGGACAGGGGAATTCACCCCTCCACTTT
NA	TRBV12-3/TRBV12-4	TRBJ2-5	NA	CASSPGSVTQYF	TGTGCCAGCAGCCCAGGAAGCGTGACCCAGTACTTC